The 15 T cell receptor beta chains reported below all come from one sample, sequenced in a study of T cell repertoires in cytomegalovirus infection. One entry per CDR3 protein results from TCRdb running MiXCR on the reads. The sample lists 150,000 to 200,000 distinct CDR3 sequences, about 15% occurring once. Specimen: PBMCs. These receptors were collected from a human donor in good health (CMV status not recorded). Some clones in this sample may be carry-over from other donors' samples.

The DNA for the CDR3 is TGTGCCAGCAGCGTGTCCGGGACTGCCTCTTTGCCCCAGCATTTT. Protein product: CASSVSGTASLPQHF. The chain uses TRBV9 and TRBJ1-5; TRBD1 might be the D (5 bases). CDR3 size: 15 residues. Trimming took 2 bases from V and 9 from J, leaving 18 bases between them. Germline loops: CDR1 SGDLS, CDR2 YYNGEE.

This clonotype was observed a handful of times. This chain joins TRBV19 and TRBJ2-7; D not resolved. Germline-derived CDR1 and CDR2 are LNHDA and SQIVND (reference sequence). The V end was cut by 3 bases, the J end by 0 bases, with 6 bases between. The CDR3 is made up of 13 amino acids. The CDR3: CASSIRTSYEQYF. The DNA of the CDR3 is TGTGCCAGTAGTATCCGGACCTCCTACGAGCAGTACTTC. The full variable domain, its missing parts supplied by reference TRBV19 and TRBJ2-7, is DGGITQSPKYLFRKEGQNVTLSCEQNLNHDAMYWYRQDPGQGLRLIYYSQIVNDFQKGDIAEGYSVSREKKESFPLTVTSAQKNPTAFYLCASSIRTSYEQYFGPGTRLTVT.

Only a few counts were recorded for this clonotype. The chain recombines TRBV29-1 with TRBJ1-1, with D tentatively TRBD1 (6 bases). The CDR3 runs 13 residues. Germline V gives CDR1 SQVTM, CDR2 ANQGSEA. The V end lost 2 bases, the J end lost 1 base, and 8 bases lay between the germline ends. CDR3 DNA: TGCAGCGTTGAAAGGGGGGAGAACACTGAAGCTTTCTTT. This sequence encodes CSVERGENTEAFF. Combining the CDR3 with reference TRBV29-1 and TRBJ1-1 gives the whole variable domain SAVISQKPSRDICQRGTSLTIQCQVDSQVTMMFWYRQQPGQSLTLIATANQGSEATYESGFVIDKFPISRPNLTFSTLTVSNMSPEDSSIYLCSVERGENTEAFFGQGTRLTVV.

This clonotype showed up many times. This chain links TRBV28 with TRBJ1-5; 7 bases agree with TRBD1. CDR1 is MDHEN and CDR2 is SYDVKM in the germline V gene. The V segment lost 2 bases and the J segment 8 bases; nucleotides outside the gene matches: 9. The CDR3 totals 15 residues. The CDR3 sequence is CASSLPRQGLEPQHF. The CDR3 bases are TGTGCCAGCAGTTTACCCCGACAGGGATTGGAGCCCCAGCATTTT.

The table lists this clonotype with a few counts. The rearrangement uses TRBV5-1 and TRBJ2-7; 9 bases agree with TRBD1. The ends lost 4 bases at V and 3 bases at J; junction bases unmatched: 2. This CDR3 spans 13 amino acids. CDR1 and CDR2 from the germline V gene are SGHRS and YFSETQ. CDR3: CASSAGQGYEQYF. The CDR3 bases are TGCGCCAGCAGCGCGGGACAGGGCTACGAGCAGTACTTC.

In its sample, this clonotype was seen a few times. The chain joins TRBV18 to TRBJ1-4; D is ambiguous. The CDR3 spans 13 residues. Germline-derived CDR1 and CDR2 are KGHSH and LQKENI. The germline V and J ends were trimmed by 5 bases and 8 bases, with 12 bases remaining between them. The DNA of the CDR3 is TGTGCCAGCTCATCCACATTAGAAGAAAAACTGTTTTTT. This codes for CASSSTLEEKLFF.

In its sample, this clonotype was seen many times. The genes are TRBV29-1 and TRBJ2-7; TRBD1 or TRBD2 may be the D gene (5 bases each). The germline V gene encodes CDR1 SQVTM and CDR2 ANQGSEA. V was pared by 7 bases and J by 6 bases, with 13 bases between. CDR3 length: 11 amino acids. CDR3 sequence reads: CSGGEGTEQYF. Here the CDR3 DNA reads TGCAGCGGGGGCGAGGGAACCGAGCAGTACTTC.

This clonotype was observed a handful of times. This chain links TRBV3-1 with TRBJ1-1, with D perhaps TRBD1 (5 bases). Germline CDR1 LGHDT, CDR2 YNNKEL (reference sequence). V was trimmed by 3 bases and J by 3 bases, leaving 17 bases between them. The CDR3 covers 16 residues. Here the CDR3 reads CASSHEPGRQDTEAFF. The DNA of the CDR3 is TGTGCCAGCAGCCATGAACCGGGGCGGCAGGACACTGAAGCTTTCTTT. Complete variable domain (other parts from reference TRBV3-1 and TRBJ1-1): DTAVSQTPKYLVTQMGNDKSIKCEQNLGHDTMYWYKQDSKKFLKIMFSYNNKELIINETVPNRFSPKSPDKAHLNLHINSLELGDSAVYFCASSHEPGRQDTEAFFGQGTRLTVV.

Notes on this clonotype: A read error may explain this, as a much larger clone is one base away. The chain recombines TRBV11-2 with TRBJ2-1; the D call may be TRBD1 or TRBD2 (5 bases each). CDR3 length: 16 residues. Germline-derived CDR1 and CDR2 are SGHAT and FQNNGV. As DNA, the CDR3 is TGTACCAGCAGCTTAGGAACGGGACGCTCCTACAATGAGCAGTTCTTC. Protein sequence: CTSSLGTGRSYNEQFF.

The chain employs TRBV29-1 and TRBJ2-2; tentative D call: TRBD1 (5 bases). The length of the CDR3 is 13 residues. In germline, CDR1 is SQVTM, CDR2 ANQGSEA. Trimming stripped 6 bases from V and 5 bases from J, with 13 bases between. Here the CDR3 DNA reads TGCAGCGTAGAGGCAGGGTGGACCGGGGAGCTGTTTTTT. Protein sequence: CSVEAGWTGELFF.

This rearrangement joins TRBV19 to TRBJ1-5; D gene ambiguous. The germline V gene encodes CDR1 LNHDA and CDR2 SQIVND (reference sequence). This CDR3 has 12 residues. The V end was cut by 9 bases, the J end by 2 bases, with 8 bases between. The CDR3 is CASREGNQPQHF. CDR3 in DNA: TGTGCCAGCCGTGAGGGCAATCAGCCCCAGCATTTT. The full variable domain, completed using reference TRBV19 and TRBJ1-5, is DGGITQSPKYLFRKEGQNVTLSCEQNLNHDAMYWYRQDPGQGLRLIYYSQIVNDFQKGDIAEGYSVSREKKESFPLTVTSAQKNPTAFYLCASREGNQPQHFGDGTRLSIL.

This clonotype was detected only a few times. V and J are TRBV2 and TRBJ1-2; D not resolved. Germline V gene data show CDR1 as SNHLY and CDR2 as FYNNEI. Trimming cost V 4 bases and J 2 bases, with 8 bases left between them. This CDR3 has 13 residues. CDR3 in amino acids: CASSVTENYGYTF. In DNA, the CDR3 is TGTGCCAGCAGTGTAACGGAGAACTATGGCTACACCTTC.

The CDR3 sequence: CASSQERGVNTEAFF. The CDR3 bases are TGCGCCAGCAGCCAAGAGAGGGGAGTGAACACTGAAGCTTTCTTT. The chain uses TRBV4-1 and TRBJ1-1; D possibly corresponds to TRBD1 (5 bases). Germline CDR1 reads MGHRA; CDR2 reads YSYEKL. With 0 bases removed from V and 0 bases from J, the gap between germline ends came to 8 bases. The CDR3 runs to 15 residues.

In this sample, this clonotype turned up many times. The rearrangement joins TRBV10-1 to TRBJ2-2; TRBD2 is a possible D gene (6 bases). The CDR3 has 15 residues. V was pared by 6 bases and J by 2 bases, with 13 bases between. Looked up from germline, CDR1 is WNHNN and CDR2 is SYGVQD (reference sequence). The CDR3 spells CASSPTGTNTGELFF. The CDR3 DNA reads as TGCGCCAGCAGCCCCACCGGGACTAACACCGGGGAGCTGTTTTTT.

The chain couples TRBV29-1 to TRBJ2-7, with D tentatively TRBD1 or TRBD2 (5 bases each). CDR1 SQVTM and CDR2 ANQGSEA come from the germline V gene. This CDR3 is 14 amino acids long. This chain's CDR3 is CSAIGAGTGYEQYF. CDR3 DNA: TGCAGTGCTATCGGGGCTGGCACGGGCTACGAGCAGTACTTC.